The clone carrying this TCR beta chain occurred many times. Its antigen remains unknown. When naive CD8 T cells were sorted, they were gated as CD8+CD4-CCR7+CD45RA+. The data are from a study of molecular identifiers for immune sequencing clone quantification. The wider study: Replicate RNA from roughly 21,000 or 96,000 naive CD8 T cells formed five aliquots; four were sequenced. Findings of the study overall: Spiked Jurkat TCR RNA equivalent to one cell was reportedly detectable in one million naive cells.

One entry per CDR3 protein results from TCRdb running MiXCR on the PCR reads. The sample includes approximately 550,000 distinct CDR3 sequences, roughly 23% of them seen just once. J gave up 1 base and V 4 bases, and 8 bases lay outside the gene matches. The CDR3 contains 16 residues. Germline CDR1 is SGHDT and CDR2 is YYEEEE. The chain carries TRBV5-6 and TRBJ2-3; 8 nucleotides match TRBD2. The source is a human donor in good health. Some libraries in this study had Jurkat cell RNA spiked in. The sequenced sample consisted of naive CD8+ T cells from blood, with Jurkat cell RNA spiked in. Subset defined: FACS-sorted CD8+CD4-CCR7+CD45RA+ naive T cells. CDR3 bases: TGTGCCAGCAGCGCCGTAGCGGGGATGGGCACAGATACGCAGTATTTT. Its protein product is CASSAVAGMGTDTQYF. Drawing the rest from reference TRBV5-6 and TRBJ2-3, the complete variable domain is DAGVTQSPTHLIKTRGQQVTLRCSPKSGHDTVSWYQQALGQGPQFIFQYYEEEERQRGNFPDRFSGHQFPNYSSELNVNALLLGDSALYLCASSAVAGMGTDTQYFGPGTRLTVL.